The clone carrying this TCR beta chain appeared once. The assay was immunoSEQ multiplex PCR, and TCRdb's table has in-frame clones only and misses some. The data hold 120,000 to 150,000 clones, with 91% observed a single time. V was pared by 3 bases and J by 5 bases, with 7 bases between. Germline CDR1 MNHEY, CDR2 SMNVEV (reference sequence). The CDR3 contains 13 residues. This record belongs to a study of control samples from healthy donors and cancer patients. Sequencing input: blood. The TCR was taken from a man under 40 in good health. The chain carries TRBV27 and TRBJ2-2, with a weak D call TRBD1 (6 bases). The CDR3 region is CASSFTGTGELFF. The CDR3 DNA is TGTGCCAGCAGTTTTACAGGGACCGGGGAGCTGTTTTTT.